Below are 16 T cell receptor beta chains sequenced from a single sample in a study of cytomegalovirus exposure and HLA in healthy donors. This PCR relied on a set of 60 Vbeta primers and 13 Jbeta primers. Generated by immunoSEQ multiplex PCR, the TCRdb table keeps only in-frame clones and is missing some. The sample includes about 120,000 clones, 80% to 85% of them seen just once. Sequencing input: PBMCs. The receptors were gathered from a woman aged 40 to 49 in good health and CMV-seronegative.

The chain recombines TRBV29-1 with TRBJ2-1; tentatively, D is TRBD2 (5 bases). Germline V gene data show CDR1 as SQVTM and CDR2 as ANQGSEA. CDR3 size: 13 residues. The V end lost 4 bases, the J end lost 9 bases, and 16 bases lay between the germline ends. The CDR3 bases are TGCAGCGTTGTGACTACGTATAGGAGTGAGCAGTTCTTC. The encoded protein is CSVVTTYRSEQFF.

The CDR3 DNA follows: TGTGCCAGCAGTCCAGGGGGCGCGAAAAGCAATCAGCCCCAGCATTTT. Its protein product is CASSPGGAKSNQPQHF. The chain recombines TRBV28 with TRBJ1-5; TRBD1 aligns across 8 bases. The junction had 7 bases not matched to a gene; V was cut back by 5 bases and J by 1 base. There are 16 residues in the CDR3. CDR1 and CDR2 (germline): MDHEN, SYDVKM.

The chain employs TRBV19 and TRBJ1-5, with 8 nucleotides matching TRBD1. The CDR3 loop spans 17 amino acids. The germline gives CDR1 LNHDA, CDR2 SQIVND (reference sequence). J was trimmed by 3 bases and V by 5 bases; bases with no gene match: 12. This CDR3 reads CASSFRPGGFVNQPQHF. The CDR3 DNA is TGTGCCAGTAGTTTCCGGCCAGGGGGCTTCGTCAATCAGCCCCAGCATTTT. Full variable domain (missing parts from reference TRBV19 and TRBJ1-5): DGGITQSPKYLFRKEGQNVTLSCEQNLNHDAMYWYRQDPGQGLRLIYYSQIVNDFQKGDIAEGYSVSREKKESFPLTVTSAQKNPTAFYLCASSFRPGGFVNQPQHFGDGTRLSIL.

This clone turned up a few times. The chain recombines TRBV6-4 with TRBJ2-3; TRBD2 matches at 13 bases. Germline V gene lookup returns CDR1 MRHNA and CDR2 SNTAGT. CDR3 length: 15 residues. V was clipped by 0 bases and J by 6 bases; unmatched bases: 0. In DNA form, the CDR3 reads TGTGCCAGCAGTGACTCGACTAGCGGGGGGGATACGCAGTATTTT. The encoded protein is CASSDSTSGGDTQYF.

This clone was counted a few times. The chain couples TRBV9 to TRBJ2-6; D is possibly TRBD1 (5 bases). Trimming removed 4 bases at V and 2 bases at J, with 19 bases between. In germline, CDR1 is SGDLS, CDR2 YYNGEE. The CDR3 contains 18 residues. The DNA for the CDR3 is TGTGCCAGCAGCCCTCCCCAGGGCAGGGAAGCTGGGGCCAACGTCCTGACTTTC. It encodes CASSPPQGREAGANVLTF.

The chain has TRBV10-1 and TRBJ2-3; D possibly corresponds to TRBD1 (5 bases). The CDR3 loop spans 13 amino acids. V gave up 3 bases and J gave up 5 bases, with 9 bases separating them. Germline assignment: CDR1 WNHNN and CDR2 SYGVQD (reference sequence). The CDR3 DNA is TGCGCCAGCAGTGAAGGGGCAGAAGATACGCAGTATTTT. It translates to CASSEGAEDTQYF.

The V and J genes are TRBV6-1 and TRBJ2-5; D is possibly TRBD2 (6 bases). The J call could be wrong; TRBJ2-7 is a better fit for the DNA end. The CDR3 loop spans 13 amino acids. Germline V gene lookup returns CDR1 MNHNS and CDR2 SASEGT. In nucleotides, the CDR3 is TGTGCCAGCAGCAGCGGGCCCTCCTACGAGCAGTACTTC. This translates into CASSSGPSYEQYF.

The chain employs TRBV5-8 and TRBJ1-1; no clear D. The CDR3 loop spans 17 amino acids. The germline CDR1 and CDR2 sequences are SGHTS and YDEGEE. Trimming removed 3 bases at V and 3 bases at J, with 21 bases between. CDR3 coding DNA: TGTGCCAGCAGCTCGTTCGGTTGGGTCAGAGAGGACACTGAAGCTTTCTTT. Encoded protein: CASSSFGWVREDTEAFF.

V and J are TRBV5-1 and TRBJ2-7, with a possible D match to TRBD1 (7 bases). V dropped 2 bases and J dropped 3 bases, with 12 bases sitting between them. Germline values: CDR1 SGHRS, CDR2 YFSETQ. CDR3 size: 14 residues. The CDR3 reads CASSFQQGGYEQYF. The CDR3 DNA reads TGCGCCAGCAGCTTCCAGCAGGGGGGCTACGAGCAGTACTTC.

The V gene is TRBV7-2, the J gene TRBJ2-1; TRBD2 matches 8 bases. The CDR3 totals 17 residues. Germline CDR1 SGHTA, CDR2 FQGNSA. J lost 7 bases, V lost 1 base, and 12 bases had no gene match. CDR3 nucleotides: TGTGCCAGCAGCTTAGTAGGATCGGTAGCGGGGAGGAATGAGCAGTTCTTC. Its translation is CASSLVGSVAGRNEQFF.

The chain carries TRBV7-9 and TRBJ2-1; 15 positions match TRBD2. The germline CDR1 and CDR2 sequences are SEHNR and FQNEAQ (reference sequence). The CDR3 is 17 amino acids. V trimming: 5 bases; J trimming: 4 bases; junction bases outside the gene matches: 6. The CDR3 loop is CASSPKGLAGGYNEQFF. DNA for the CDR3: TGTGCCAGCAGCCCCAAAGGACTAGCGGGAGGGTACAATGAGCAGTTCTTC. Combining the CDR3 with reference TRBV7-9 and TRBJ2-1 gives the whole variable domain DTGVSQNPRHKITKRGQNVTFRCDPISEHNRLYWYRQTLGQGPEFLTYFQNEAQLEKSRLLSDRFSAERPKGSFSTLEIQRTEQGDSAMYLCASSPKGLAGGYNEQFFGPGTRLTVL.

This chain's CDR3 is CASRIRQNQPQHF. CDR3 nucleotide sequence: TGTGCCAGCAGAATCCGACAAAACCAGCCCCAGCATTTT. The V call is TRBV2, the J call TRBJ1-5; D call uncertain. This CDR3 is 13 amino acids long. Trimming removed 6 bases at V and 7 bases at J, with 13 bases between. Per germline, CDR1 SNHLY and CDR2 FYNNEI.

This chain uses TRBV7-6 with TRBJ1-6, with a tentative D call TRBD1 (5 bases). CDR1 and CDR2 from the germline V gene are SGHVS and FNYEAQ. This CDR3 has 15 residues. With 6 bases removed from V and 7 bases from J, the gap between germline ends came to 16 bases. The CDR3 spells CASRKGAGTNSPLHF. The CDR3 coding sequence is TGTGCCAGCAGGAAAGGGGCGGGGACCAATTCACCCCTCCACTTT.

J is TRBJ2-5 and V is TRBV7-3; maybe TRBD2 (6 bases). V was shortened by 2 bases and J by 3 bases, with 7 bases between the two germline ends. CDR3 size: 13 residues. The germline V gene has CDR1 SGHTA and CDR2 FQGTGA. The CDR3 DNA reads as TGTGCCAGCAGCTTATTAGCGGAAGAGACCCAGTACTTC. The encoded protein is CASSLLAEETQYF.

This chain connects TRBV2 to TRBJ2-5; a possible D gene is TRBD2 (5 bases). V lost 4 bases to trimming and J lost 1 base, with 7 bases between them. There are 13 residues in the CDR3. The germline gives CDR1 SNHLY, CDR2 FYNNEI. CDR3 DNA sequence: TGTGCCAGCAGTGGGCTAGCCCAAGAGACCCAGTACTTC. It translates to CASSGLAQETQYF. The full variable domain, rest sourced from reference TRBV2 and TRBJ2-5, is EPEVTQTPSHQVTQMGQEVILRCVPISNHLYFYWYRQILGQKVEFLVSFYNNEISEKSEIFDDQFSVERPDGSNFTLKIRSTKLEDSAMYFCASSGLAQETQYFGPGTRLLVL.

The genes are TRBV7-9 and TRBJ2-5; perhaps TRBD2 as D (6 bases). TRBJ2-7 explains the end of the DNA better; the J call may be wrong. The CDR3 contains 16 residues. Germline V CDR1 and CDR2: SEHNR, FQNEAQ (reference sequence). CDR3 nucleotides: TGTGCCAGCAGCCCGTCGGGCCGCGGGGACTCCTACGAGCAGTACTTC. This codes for CASSPSGRGDSYEQYF.